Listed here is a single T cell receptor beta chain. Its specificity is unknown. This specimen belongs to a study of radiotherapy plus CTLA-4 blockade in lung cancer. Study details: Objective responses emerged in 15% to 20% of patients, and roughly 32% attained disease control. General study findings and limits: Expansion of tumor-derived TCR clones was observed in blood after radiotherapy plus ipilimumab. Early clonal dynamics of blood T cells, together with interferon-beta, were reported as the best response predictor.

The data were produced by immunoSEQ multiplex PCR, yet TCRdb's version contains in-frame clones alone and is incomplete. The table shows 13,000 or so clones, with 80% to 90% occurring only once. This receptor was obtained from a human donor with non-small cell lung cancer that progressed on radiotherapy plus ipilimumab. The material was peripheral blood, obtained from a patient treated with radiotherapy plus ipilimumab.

CDR3 sequence: CASSLEGGRTGELFF. The CDR3 coding sequence is TGTGCCAGCAGCTTAGAAGGGGGGAGAACCGGGGAGCTGTTTTTT. The chain links TRBV7-9 to TRBJ2-2; tentatively, D is TRBD1 or TRBD2 (6 bases each). From germline, CDR1 is SEHNR and CDR2 FQNEAQ (reference sequence). This CDR3 has 15 residues. Between the trimmed V and J ends, which lost 1 base and 5 bases, there was a span of 11 bases.